The sequence of this T cell receptor beta chain was determined in a study of blood T cell repertoires in COVID-19. The CDR3 totals 14 residues. Looked up from germline, CDR1 is SGHVS and CDR2 is FNYEAQ. Germline trimming cut 5 bases from V and 7 bases from J; bases unmatched to any gene: 8. TCRdb's copy holds only in-frame clones and misses some; the assay was immunoSEQ multiplex PCR. The table has tens of thousands of clones, approximately 83% seen once. The rearrangement links TRBV7-6 to TRBJ2-1; TRBD1 matches 7 bases. This TCR was recovered from a woman in her sixties with acute or convalescent COVID-19. Material: peripheral blood. The CDR3 reads CASSPRQGLNEQFF. The DNA for the CDR3 is TGTGCCAGCAGCCCGCGACAGGGTTTGAATGAGCAGTTCTTC.